Each of the 23 T cell receptor beta chains below was sequenced from the same sample in a study of PD-1 blockade in classical Hodgkin lymphoma. Each patient's relapse followed autologous stem cell transplantation, and brentuximab vedotin exposure varied. The assay was immunoSEQ multiplex PCR, and TCRdb's table has in-frame clones only and misses some. The top ten hold around 10% of the sample, which has about 26,000 clones, roughly four fifths seen once. The sequencing here drew on peripheral blood mononuclear cells (PBMCs), taken before the second cycle of nivolumab. The receptors originated from a human donor with classical Hodgkin lymphoma.

CDR3 DNA: TGTGCCAGCAGCCCGGACAGTTGGACATCCTACGAGCAGTACTTC. Translated, it gives CASSPDSWTSYEQYF. The rearrangement joins TRBV6-5 to TRBJ2-7, with D possibly being TRBD1 (6 bases). The CDR3 sequence is 15 residues long. Trimming removed 6 bases from V and 1 base from J, with 16 bases in between. Per germline, CDR1 MNHEY and CDR2 SVGAGI.

The V and J genes are TRBV4-2 and TRBJ1-5; no firm D call. Germline V gene data show CDR1 as LGHNA and CDR2 as YNFKEQ. The CDR3 contains 16 residues. V dropped 0 bases and J dropped 2 bases, with 11 bases sitting between them. The CDR3 DNA reads TGTGCCAGCAGCCAAGATCGGGCCGGGGGCAATCAGCCCCAGCATTTT. As protein: CASSQDRAGGNQPQHF.

The chain recombines TRBV28 with TRBJ2-7; D gene uncertain. Germline CDR1 MDHEN, CDR2 SYDVKM. This CDR3 region has 11 residues. Trimming cost V 6 bases and J 4 bases, with 7 bases left between them. Here the CDR3 DNA reads TGTGCCAGCAGGTGGGCATACGAGCAGTACTTC. This gives the protein CASRWAYEQYF. Drawing the rest from reference TRBV28 and TRBJ2-7, the complete variable domain is DVKVTQSSRYLVKRTGEKVFLECVQDMDHENMFWYRQDPGLGLRLIYFSYDVKMKEKGDIPEGYSVSREKKERFSLILESASTNQTSMYLCASRWAYEQYFGPGTRLTVT.

A few counts support this clone. The V and J genes are TRBV28 and TRBJ1-1; D uncertain. Germline V gene data show CDR1 as MDHEN and CDR2 as SYDVKM. V lost 2 bases to trimming and J lost 5 bases, with 15 bases between them. This CDR3 has 15 amino acids. Here the CDR3 reads CASSLGNSRKTEAFF. The CDR3, as DNA: TGTGCCAGCAGTTTAGGGAACAGCAGGAAAACTGAAGCTTTCTTT.

CDR3 protein: CASRRRGGGNTEAFF. As DNA, the CDR3 is TGTGCCAGCAGACGGCGCGGGGGCGGCAACACTGAAGCTTTCTTT. The chain combines TRBV7-9 with TRBJ1-1, with D perhaps matching TRBD1 (6 bases). With 6 bases removed from V and 2 bases from J, the gap between germline ends came to 16 bases. The CDR3 covers 15 residues. Germline loops: CDR1 SEHNR, CDR2 FQNEAQ (reference sequence).

This chain connects TRBV4-2 to TRBJ1-2; D possibly corresponds to TRBD1 (5 bases). The CDR3 is 12 residues long. Germline loops: CDR1 LGHNA, CDR2 YNFKEQ. Trimming took 5 bases from V and 6 from J, leaving 10 bases between them. The chain's CDR3 is CASSLLQDGYTF. CDR3 DNA: TGTGCCAGCAGCTTGCTACAGGATGGCTACACCTTC.

The V and J genes are TRBV7-8 and TRBJ1-1; D is possibly TRBD1 (5 bases). Per germline, CDR1 SGHVS and CDR2 FQNEAQ. Trimming shortened V by 1 base and J by 4 bases, and 16 bases separated the two germline ends. The CDR3 runs 16 residues. Written as DNA, the CDR3 is TGTGCCAGCAGCTTAGATGCAGGGCGACGTAGCACTGAAGCTTTCTTT. Protein: CASSLDAGRRSTEAFF.

The chain links TRBV29-1 to TRBJ1-2; 11 nucleotides match TRBD1. The CDR3 is 13 amino acids. Trimming at V came to 7 bases and at J to 8 bases, leaving 9 bases not matched to a gene. Germline CDR1 is SQVTM and CDR2 is ANQGSEA. The CDR3 DNA reads TGCAGCGATAGGACCGGGACAGGGGGGGGCTACACCTTC. Its protein is CSDRTGTGGGYTF.

The chain recombines TRBV9 with TRBJ2-7, with TRBD1 matching 7 bases. With V trimmed by 3 bases and J by 4 bases, 10 bases remained unmatched. Germline values: CDR1 SGDLS, CDR2 YYNGEE. This CDR3 has 15 residues. CDR3 in amino acids: CASSGTGTDFYEQYF. The DNA of the CDR3 is TGTGCCAGCAGCGGGACCGGGACAGATTTTTACGAGCAGTACTTC.

The V call is TRBV9, the J call TRBJ2-5, with D uncertain. V shed 5 bases and J shed 0 bases, with 11 bases lying between them. Per germline, CDR1 SGDLS and CDR2 YYNGEE. The CDR3 is made up of 14 amino acids. The CDR3, as DNA: TGTGCCAGCAGTGGGCCTGGTTACCAAGAGACCCAGTACTTC. Its protein is CASSGPGYQETQYF. The full variable domain, rest sourced from reference TRBV9 and TRBJ2-5, is DSGVTQTPKHLITATGQRVTLRCSPRSGDLSVYWYQQSLDQGLQFLIQYYNGEERAKGNILERFSAQQFPDLHSELNLSSLELGDSALYFCASSGPGYQETQYFGPGTRLLVL.

V is TRBV19 and J is TRBJ1-5, with D unclear. The V end lost 4 bases, the J end lost 4 bases, and 17 bases lay between the germline ends. Germline assignment: CDR1 LNHDA and CDR2 SQIVND (reference sequence). This CDR3 spans 16 amino acids. The CDR3: CASSTLPRAENQPQHF. The CDR3 DNA follows: TGTGCCAGTAGTACCCTACCGAGGGCGGAAAATCAGCCCCAGCATTTT. Full variable domain (remainder filled in from reference TRBV19 and TRBJ1-5): DGGITQSPKYLFRKEGQNVTLSCEQNLNHDAMYWYRQDPGQGLRLIYYSQIVNDFQKGDIAEGYSVSREKKESFPLTVTSAQKNPTAFYLCASSTLPRAENQPQHFGDGTRLSIL.

The chain combines TRBV5-6 with TRBJ1-2, with D tentatively TRBD1 (5 bases). Germline CDR1 is SGHDT and CDR2 is YYEEEE. The CDR3 loop spans 17 amino acids. V was clipped by 3 bases and J by 0 bases, with 18 bases between them. The CDR3 DNA follows: TGTGCCAGCAGCTCCCCCTATGGGGGGTTAGCTAACTATGGCTACACCTTC. Translated, it gives CASSSPYGGLANYGYTF.

The CDR3 loop is CASSLLWDSETYEQYF. As DNA, the CDR3 is TGCGCCAGCAGCCTACTCTGGGACAGTGAGACCTACGAGCAGTACTTC. The J gene is TRBJ2-7, the V gene TRBV4-1, with 7 bases identical to TRBD1. In germline, CDR1 is MGHRA, CDR2 YSYEKL. The CDR3 consists of 16 residues. The V gene end was trimmed by 4 bases and the J gene end by 2 bases; junction bases not matched to a gene: 11.

The chain employs TRBV10-1 and TRBJ2-7; possible D gene TRBD1, 6 bases. Trimming removed 5 bases at V and 6 bases at J, with 11 bases between. The CDR3 has 12 amino acids. The germline gives CDR1 WNHNN, CDR2 SYGVQD (reference sequence). For the CDR3, the DNA is TGCGCCAGCAGTTCACAGGGTACCGAGCAGTACTTC. As protein: CASSSQGTEQYF.

This clone was detected a few times. V and J are TRBV29-1 and TRBJ2-7; a weak D match, TRBD2 (5 bases). Germline V gene lookup returns CDR1 SQVTM and CDR2 ANQGSEA. V was pared by 0 bases and J by 2 bases, with 8 bases between. CDR3 length: 13 residues. The CDR3 DNA follows: TGCAGCGTTGAAGATCGGGAACCCTACGAGCAGTACTTC. This codes for CSVEDREPYEQYF.

The rearrangement links TRBV4-1 to TRBJ2-1, with 10 bases fitting TRBD2. After removal of 1 base from V and 8 bases from J, the junction contained 8 bases not matched to a gene. The CDR3 has 16 amino acids. Looked up from germline, CDR1 is MGHRA and CDR2 is YSYEKL. Here the CDR3 DNA reads TGCGCCAGCAGCCAAGTTTACCAGCGGGGGGGCTATGAGCAGTTCTTC. It specifies CASSQVYQRGGYEQFF.

This clone came up once. The chain uses TRBV19 and TRBJ1-5; D not certain. The CDR3 is made up of 12 amino acids. CDR1 and CDR2 (germline): LNHDA, SQIVND (reference sequence). Trimming shortened V by 0 bases and J by 10 bases, and 7 bases separated the two germline ends. Written as DNA, the CDR3 is TGTGCCAGTAGTATAGAAGGCAGCCCCCAGCATTTT. Translating it yields CASSIEGSPQHF.

V usage is TRBV5-1 and J usage is TRBJ1-6, with TRBD1 matching 9 bases. This CDR3 region has 18 residues. Looked up from germline, CDR1 is SGHRS and CDR2 is YFSETQ. V shed 0 bases, J shed 7 bases, and the junction held 11 bases outside the gene matches. CDR3 DNA: TGCGCCAGCAGCTTGGATCCCTGGGGACAGGGAACCAATTCACCCCTCCACTTT. It encodes CASSLDPWGQGTNSPLHF.

The chain uses TRBV12-5 and TRBJ2-2, with D maybe TRBD2 (5 bases). The germline gives CDR1 LGHNT, CDR2 FRNRAP. The CDR3 consists of 16 residues. Trimming took 6 bases from V and 0 from J, leaving 14 bases between them. CDR3 bases: TGTGCTAGTGGCTCGAGGATAGCGTCGAACACCGGGGAGCTGTTTTTT. Encoded protein: CASGSRIASNTGELFF. The complete variable domain, with remaining parts taken from reference TRBV12-5 and TRBJ2-2, reads DARVTQTPRHKVTEMGQEVTMRCQPILGHNTVFWYRQTMMQGLELLAYFRNRAPLDDSGMPKDRFSAEMPDATLATLKIQPSEPRDSAVYFCASGSRIASNTGELFFGEGSRLTVL.

V usage is TRBV9 and J usage is TRBJ2-7; D call uncertain. V was trimmed by 0 bases and J by 5 bases, leaving 9 bases between them. Germline values: CDR1 SGDLS, CDR2 YYNGEE. The CDR3 runs to 13 residues. CDR3 region: CASSVGPPDEQYF. Here the CDR3 DNA reads TGTGCCAGCAGCGTAGGTCCCCCGGACGAGCAGTACTTC.

This clone was observed once. The CDR3 spells CASSNGVLGAFF. CDR3 nucleotides: TGTGCCAGTAGTAATGGGGTCCTGGGAGCTTTCTTT. The V call is TRBV19, the J call TRBJ1-1; D not certain. The CDR3 runs to 12 residues. Trimming left V 4 bases short and J 10 bases short, with 13 bases between. CDR1 is LNHDA, CDR2 SQIVND, per germline (reference sequence).

There are a few counts of this clone. The genes are TRBV7-9 and TRBJ2-5; TRBD2 matches at 7 bases. The V gene's germline CDR1 is SEHNR and CDR2 FQNEAQ (reference sequence). This CDR3 is built from 16 residues. V trimming: 3 bases; J trimming: 1 base; junction bases outside the gene matches: 8. CDR3 protein: CASSFLGRALQETQYF. The CDR3 nucleotides are TGTGCCAGCAGCTTTTTAGGGAGGGCGCTCCAAGAGACCCAGTACTTC.

V gene TRBV19 combines with J gene TRBJ2-7; 7 nucleotides agree with TRBD1. Germline loops: CDR1 LNHDA, CDR2 SQIVND (reference sequence). After removal of 5 bases from V and 2 bases from J, the junction contained 0 bases not matched to a gene. There are 12 residues in the CDR3. CDR3 loop: CASSQGAYEQYF. For the CDR3, the DNA is TGTGCCAGTAGTCAGGGGGCCTACGAGCAGTACTTC.